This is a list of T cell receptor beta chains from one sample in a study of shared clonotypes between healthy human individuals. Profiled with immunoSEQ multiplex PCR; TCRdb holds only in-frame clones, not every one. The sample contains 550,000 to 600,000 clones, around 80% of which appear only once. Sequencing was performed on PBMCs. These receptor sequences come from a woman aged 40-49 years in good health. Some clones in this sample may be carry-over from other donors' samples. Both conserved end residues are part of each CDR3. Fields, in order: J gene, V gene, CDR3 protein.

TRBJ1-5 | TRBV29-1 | CSVSGQASNQPQHF
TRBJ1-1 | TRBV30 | CAWSVGGLFGYTEAFF
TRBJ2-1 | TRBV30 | CAWSVDPPSGRSTYNEQFF
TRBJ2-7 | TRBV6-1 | CASSEAEGQGGFEQYF
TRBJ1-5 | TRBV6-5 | CASRRTGGQPQHF
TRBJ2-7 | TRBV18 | CASSRGRGQGTYEQYF
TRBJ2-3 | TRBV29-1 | CSVSQRLSTDTQYF
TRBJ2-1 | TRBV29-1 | CSVNYASGGQFF
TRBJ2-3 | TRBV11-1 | CASSYGLAGGGTDTQYF
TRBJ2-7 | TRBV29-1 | CSVGGTSGRPYEQYF
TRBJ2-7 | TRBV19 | CASSSSSHNYEQYF
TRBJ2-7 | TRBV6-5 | CASSSLPKRETEQYF
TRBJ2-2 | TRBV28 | CATRPPGTGMLGELFF
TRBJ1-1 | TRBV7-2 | CASSLAWGLGTEAFF
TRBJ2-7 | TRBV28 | CASSTTGTAAYEQYF
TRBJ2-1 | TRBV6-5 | CASSLWDEQFF
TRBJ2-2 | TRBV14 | CASSQVGGGNTGELFF
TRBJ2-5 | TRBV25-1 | CASSEFASGETQYF
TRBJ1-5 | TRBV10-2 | CASSESRGNQPQHF
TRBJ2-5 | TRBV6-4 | CASSDCGGTSGSSVEETQYF
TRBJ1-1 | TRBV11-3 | CASSLFLNTEAFF
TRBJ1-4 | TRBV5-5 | CASSSRAVATNEKLFF
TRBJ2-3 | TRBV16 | CASLAAGSTDTQYF
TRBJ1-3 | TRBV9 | CASSAGTGSTGNTIYF
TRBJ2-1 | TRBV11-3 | CASSLEIRTSGRAYNEQFF
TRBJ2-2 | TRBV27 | CASSLVVTGELFF
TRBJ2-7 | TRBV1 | CTSSQAGGVLYEQYF
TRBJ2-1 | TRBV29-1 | CSVERFSYNEQFF
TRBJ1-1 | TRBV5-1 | CASSPGTGGDPEAFF
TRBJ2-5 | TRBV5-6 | CASSLEADYQETQYF
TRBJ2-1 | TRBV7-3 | CASSPGLALVNEQFF
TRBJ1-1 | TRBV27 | CASSFWGVRDTEAFF
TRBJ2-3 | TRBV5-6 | CASSAGLDSTDTQYF
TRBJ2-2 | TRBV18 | CASSPPGRASAGELFF
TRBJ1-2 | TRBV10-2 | CASSAHTGGNSYGYTF
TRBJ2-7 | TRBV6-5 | CASSYQRMQYF
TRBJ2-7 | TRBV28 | CASRSGTASEQYF
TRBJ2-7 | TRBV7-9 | CASISRGSSYEQYF
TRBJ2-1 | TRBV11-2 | CASSPGQPYNEQFF
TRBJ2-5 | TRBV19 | CASNSPGADTRYF
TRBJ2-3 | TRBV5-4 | CASSQDSTDTQYF
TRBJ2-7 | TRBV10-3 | CAISDPTGAYEQYF